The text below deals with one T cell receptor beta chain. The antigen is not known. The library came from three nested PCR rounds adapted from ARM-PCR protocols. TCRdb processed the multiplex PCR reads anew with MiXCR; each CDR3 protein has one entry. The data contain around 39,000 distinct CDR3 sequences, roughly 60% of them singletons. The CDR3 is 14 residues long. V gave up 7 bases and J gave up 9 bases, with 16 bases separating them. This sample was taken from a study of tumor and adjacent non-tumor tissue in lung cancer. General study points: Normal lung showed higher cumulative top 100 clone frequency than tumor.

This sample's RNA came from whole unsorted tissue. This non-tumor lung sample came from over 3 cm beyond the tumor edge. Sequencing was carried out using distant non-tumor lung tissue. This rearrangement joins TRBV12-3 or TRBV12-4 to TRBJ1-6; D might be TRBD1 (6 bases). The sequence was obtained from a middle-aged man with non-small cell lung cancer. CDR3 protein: CASNTGTRVSPLHF. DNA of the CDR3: TGTGCCAGCAATACCGGGACAAGGGTTTCACCCCTCCACTTT.